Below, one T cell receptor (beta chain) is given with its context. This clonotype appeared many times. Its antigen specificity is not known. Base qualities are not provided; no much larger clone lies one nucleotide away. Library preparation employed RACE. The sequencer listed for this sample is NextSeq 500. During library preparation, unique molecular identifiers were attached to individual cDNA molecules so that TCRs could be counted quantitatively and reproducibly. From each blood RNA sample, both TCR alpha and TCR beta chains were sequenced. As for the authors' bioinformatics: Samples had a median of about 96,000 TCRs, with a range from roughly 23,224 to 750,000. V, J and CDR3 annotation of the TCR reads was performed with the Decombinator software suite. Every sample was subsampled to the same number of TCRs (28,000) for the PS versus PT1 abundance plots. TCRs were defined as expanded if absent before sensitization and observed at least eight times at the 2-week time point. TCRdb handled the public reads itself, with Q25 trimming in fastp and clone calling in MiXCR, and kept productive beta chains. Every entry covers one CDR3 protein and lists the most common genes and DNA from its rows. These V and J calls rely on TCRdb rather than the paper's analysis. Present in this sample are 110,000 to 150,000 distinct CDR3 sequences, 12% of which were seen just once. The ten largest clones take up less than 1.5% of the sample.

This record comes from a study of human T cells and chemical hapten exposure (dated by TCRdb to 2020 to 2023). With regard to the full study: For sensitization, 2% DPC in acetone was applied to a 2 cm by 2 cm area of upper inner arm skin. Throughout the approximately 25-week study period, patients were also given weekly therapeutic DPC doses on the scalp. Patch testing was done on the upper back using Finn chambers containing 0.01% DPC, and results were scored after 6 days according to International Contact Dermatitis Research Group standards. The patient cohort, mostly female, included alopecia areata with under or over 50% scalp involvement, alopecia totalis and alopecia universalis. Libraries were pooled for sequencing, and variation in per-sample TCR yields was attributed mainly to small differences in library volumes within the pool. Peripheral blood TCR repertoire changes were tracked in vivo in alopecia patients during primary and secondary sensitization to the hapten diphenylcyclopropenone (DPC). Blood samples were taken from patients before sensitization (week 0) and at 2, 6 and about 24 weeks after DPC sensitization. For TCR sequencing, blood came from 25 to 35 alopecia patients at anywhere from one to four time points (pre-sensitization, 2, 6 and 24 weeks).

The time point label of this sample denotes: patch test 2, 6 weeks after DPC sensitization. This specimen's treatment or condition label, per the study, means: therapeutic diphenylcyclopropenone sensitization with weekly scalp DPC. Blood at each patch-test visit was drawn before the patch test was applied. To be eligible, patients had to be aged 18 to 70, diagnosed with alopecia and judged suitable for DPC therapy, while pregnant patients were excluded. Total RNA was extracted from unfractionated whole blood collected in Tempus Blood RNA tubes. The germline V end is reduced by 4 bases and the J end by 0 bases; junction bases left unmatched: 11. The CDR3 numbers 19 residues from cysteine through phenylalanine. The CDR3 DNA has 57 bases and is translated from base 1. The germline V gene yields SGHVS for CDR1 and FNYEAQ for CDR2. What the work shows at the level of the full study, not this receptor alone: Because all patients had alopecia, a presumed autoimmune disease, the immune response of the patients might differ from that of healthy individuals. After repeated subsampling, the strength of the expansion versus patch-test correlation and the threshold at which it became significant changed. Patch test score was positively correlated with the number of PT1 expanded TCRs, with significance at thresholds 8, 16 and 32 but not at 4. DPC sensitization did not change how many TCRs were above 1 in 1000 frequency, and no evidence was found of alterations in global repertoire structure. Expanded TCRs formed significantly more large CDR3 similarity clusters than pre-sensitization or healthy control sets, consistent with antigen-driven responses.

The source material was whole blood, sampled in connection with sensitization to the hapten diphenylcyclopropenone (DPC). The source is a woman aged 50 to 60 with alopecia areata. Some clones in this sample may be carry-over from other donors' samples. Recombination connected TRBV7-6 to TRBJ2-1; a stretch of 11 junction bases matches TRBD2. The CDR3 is CASSSRGGTSGSSYNEQFF. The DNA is TGTGCCAGCAGCTCGAGGGGGGGGACTAGCGGTAGCTCCTACAATGAGCAGTTCTTC.